Listed below are T cell receptor beta chains from one sample, sequenced in a study of naive and memory T cell subsets. TCRdb recomputed calls from the 5' RACE reads with MiXCR, one row per CDR3 protein. The sample has tens of thousands of distinct CDR3 sequences, approximately 8% seen once. These TCRs come from a female donor in good health. Both conserved end residues are part of each CDR3. D genes are given only for firm matches. Size values are once, few and many counts, or a class for expanded clones, and some rows have none.

>TRBV2|.|.|TRBJ1-6
CASAGQTYSPLHF
TGTGCCAGCGCGGGACAAACTTATTCACCCCTCCACTTT
>TRBV12-3/TRBV12-4|.|.|TRBJ1-2
CASSLGLQGTGGYTF
TGTGCCAGCAGTTTAGGTCTTCAGGGGACGGGTGGCTACACCTTC
>TRBV7-2|TRBD1|.|TRBJ2-3
CASSFNRGAGTDTQYF
TGTGCCAGCAGCTTCAACAGGGGTGCGGGCACAGATACGCAGTATTTT
>TRBV19|.|.|TRBJ2-1
CASSISFGYNEQFF
TGTGCCAGTAGTATAAGTTTCGGCTACAATGAGCAGTTCTTC
>TRBV20-1|.|few|TRBJ1-2
CSATKGELGYTF
TGCAGTGCTACGAAGGGGGAACTCGGCTACACCTTC
>TRBV2|.|many|TRBJ1-1
CASGTDRNTEAFF
TGTGCCAGCGGGACGGACAGGAACACTGAAGCTTTCTTT
>TRBV6-4|.|many|TRBJ1-1
CASSDSIKANTEAFF
TGTGCCAGCAGTGACTCGATAAAGGCGAACACTGAAGCTTTCTTT
>TRBV7-2|.|many|TRBJ1-4
CASSFDRYNEKLFF
TGTGCCAGCAGCTTTGACAGATATAATGAAAAACTGTTTTTT
>TRBV27|TRBD2|many|TRBJ2-7
CASSSRGGYYEQYF
TGTGCCAGCAGTTCGCGGGGGGGCTACTACGAGCAGTACTTC
>TRBV5-1|TRBD1|.|TRBJ2-1
CASSPGGGSYNEQFF
TGCGCCAGCAGCCCAGGGGGCGGCTCCTACAATGAGCAGTTCTTC
>TRBV15|.|.|TRBJ1-1
CATSKSIGGATAFF
TGTGCCACCAGTAAGAGCATCGGCGGAGCCACCGCTTTCTTT
>TRBV29-1|.|.|TRBJ2-5
CSVAGQGSWRETQYF
TGCAGCGTGGCAGGGCAGGGGAGTTGGCGAGAGACCCAGTACTTC
>TRBV20-1|TRBD2|few|TRBJ2-1
CSARTSGEINEQFF
TGCAGTGCGCGGACTAGCGGGGAGATCAATGAGCAGTTCTTC
>TRBV7-9|.|few|TRBJ2-2
CASSPSGSTGELFF
TGTGCCAGCAGCCCCTCGGGGTCGACCGGGGAGCTGTTTTTT
>TRBV20-1|.|.|TRBJ2-5
CSARVSHQETQYF
TGCAGTGCTAGAGTCAGCCACCAAGAGACCCAGTACTTC
>TRBV10-3|.|few|TRBJ1-5
CAISGSNNQPQHF
TGTGCCATCAGTGGCAGCAATAATCAGCCCCAGCATTTT
>TRBV2|.|many|TRBJ2-6
CASSPPGSGANVLTF
TGTGCCAGCAGCCCCCCGGGCTCTGGGGCCAACGTCCTGACTTTC
>TRBV5-1|.|.|TRBJ2-1
CASSLGMAGGHNEQFF
TGCGCCAGCAGCTTGGGAATGGCCGGGGGCCACAATGAGCAGTTCTTC
>TRBV12-3/TRBV12-4|.|many|TRBJ1-2
CASSLRGGYTF
TGTGCCAGCAGCCTCCGAGGAGGCTACACCTTC
>TRBV12-3/TRBV12-4|.|many|TRBJ1-2
CASSPSRRVSNNYGYTF
TGTGCCAGCAGCCCATCGAGGAGGGTCTCGAATAACTATGGCTACACCTTC
>TRBV6-5|TRBD2|few|TRBJ2-1
CASSPLSGLAYNEQFF
TGTGCCAGCAGCCCCCTCTCAGGACTAGCGTACAATGAGCAGTTCTTC
>TRBV4-3|.|many|TRBJ1-1
CASSQAPRRTEAFF
TGCGCCAGCAGCCAAGCTCCCCGAAGAACTGAAGCTTTCTTT
>TRBV5-1|.|many|TRBJ2-1
CASSLERGPYNEQFF
TGCGCCAGCAGCTTGGAACGCGGCCCCTACAATGAGCAGTTCTTC
>TRBV28|.|.|TRBJ2-2
CASSLLGAGELFF
TGTGCCAGCAGTTTATTGGGGGCCGGGGAGCTGTTTTTT
>TRBV12-3/TRBV12-4|TRBD2|.|TRBJ2-5
CASSSRPGGTQYF
TGTGCCAGCAGTTCCCGGCCGGGGGGGACCCAGTACTTC
>TRBV7-9|.|few|TRBJ2-1
CASTEASGASSYNEQFF
TGTGCCAGCACCGAGGCGTCCGGGGCAAGCTCCTACAATGAGCAGTTCTTC
>TRBV20-1|.|many|TRBJ1-6
CSARDSVTNSPLHF
TGCAGTGCTAGAGATTCGGTAACCAATTCACCCCTCCACTTT
>TRBV11-3|TRBD1|few|TRBJ2-2
CASSPRQGLTGELFF
TGTGCCAGCAGCCCTCGACAGGGGTTGACCGGGGAGCTGTTTTTT
>TRBV12-3/TRBV12-4|.|few|TRBJ1-2
CASSPNRARDLVTF
TGTGCCAGCAGTCCTAACAGGGCAAGGGACCTGGTAACCTTC
>TRBV11-2|.|few|TRBJ2-5
CASSFMQGTHQETQYF
TGTGCCAGCAGCTTTATGCAGGGGACCCACCAAGAGACCCAGTACTTC
>TRBV11-1|.|many|TRBJ1-1
CASSRRGAEAFF
TGTGCCAGCAGCCGCAGGGGTGCTGAAGCTTTCTTT
>TRBV19|.|many|TRBJ1-1
CASSFGDTEAFF
TGTGCCAGTAGTTTTGGCGACACTGAAGCTTTCTTT
>TRBV3-1|TRBD1|.|TRBJ2-3
CASSQEFRGRGSADTQYF
TGTGCCAGCAGCCAAGAATTCCGAGGCAGGGGGAGCGCAGATACGCAGTATTTT
>TRBV20-1|.|few|TRBJ1-2
CSALTGSYGYTF
TGCAGTGCTCTGACAGGCAGCTATGGCTACACCTTC
>TRBV7-9|.|.|TRBJ2-7
CASSLGGRRYEQYF
TGTGCCAGCAGCTTAGGAGGCAGACGCTACGAGCAGTACTTC
>TRBV18|TRBD1|many|TRBJ1-2
CASSPPLGQMLYGYTF
TGTGCCAGCTCACCACCGTTGGGACAGATGTTATATGGCTACACCTTC
>TRBV4-1|.|.|TRBJ1-5
CASSPDSTSSNQPQHF
TGCGCCAGCAGCCCCGACAGTACTTCGAGCAATCAGCCCCAGCATTTT
>TRBV15|TRBD2|.|TRBJ2-1
CATSRDVLAGGNEQFF
TGTGCCACCAGCAGAGATGTACTAGCGGGGGGCAATGAGCAGTTCTTC
>TRBV5-1|TRBD1|many|TRBJ2-1
CASSSGQPYNEQFF
TGCGCCAGCAGCTCGGGACAGCCCTACAATGAGCAGTTCTTC
>TRBV19|.|.|TRBJ1-5
CASRVDRNQPQHF
TGTGCCAGTAGGGTGGACAGAAATCAGCCCCAGCATTTT
>TRBV5-6|TRBD1|many|TRBJ1-5
CASSRGQLNQPQHF
TGTGCCAGCAGCCGGGGACAGCTCAATCAGCCCCAGCATTTT
>TRBV12-3/TRBV12-4|.|many|TRBJ1-2
CASSSGQEGYTF
TGTGCCAGCAGTTCCGGACAAGAAGGCTACACCTTC
>TRBV20-1|.|many|TRBJ1-1
CSARDRRPLGEAFF
TGCAGTGCTAGAGATCGTCGCCCCTTGGGTGAAGCTTTCTTT
>TRBV28|.|few|TRBJ1-2
CASRAGLYGYTF
TGTGCCAGCAGAGCGGGACTTTATGGCTACACCTTC
>TRBV20-1|TRBD1|many|TRBJ1-1
CSAVNAGTGGTEAFF
TGCAGTGCTGTCAACGCCGGGACAGGGGGTACTGAAGCTTTCTTT
>TRBV7-2|.|few|TRBJ2-3
CASSYGSGRWADTQYF
TGTGCCAGCAGCTATGGCTCAGGGAGGTGGGCAGATACGCAGTATTTT
>TRBV28|TRBD1|many|TRBJ1-5
CASSLTGGSNQPQHF
TGTGCCAGCAGTTTAACAGGGGGCAGCAATCAGCCCCAGCATTTT
>TRBV20-1|TRBD2|few|TRBJ2-1
CSAELAGSYNEQFF
TGCAGTGCAGAACTAGCGGGGTCCTACAATGAGCAGTTCTTC
>TRBV12-3/TRBV12-4|TRBD1|.|TRBJ2-5
CASSSRTGAETQYF
TGTGCCAGCAGTTCGCGGACAGGGGCAGAGACCCAGTACTTC
>TRBV6-2/TRBV6-3|TRBD1|many|TRBJ2-3
CASSDFAGTATDTQYF
TGTGCCAGCAGTGATTTCGCCGGGACAGCCACAGATACGCAGTATTTT
>TRBV2|TRBD1|medium-sized|TRBJ1-3
CASGGDRFFGNTIYF
TGTGCCAGCGGGGGGGACAGGTTCTTTGGAAACACCATATATTTT
>TRBV11-1|.|.|TRBJ1-6
CASSPRYGSPLHF
TGTGCCAGCAGCCCCCGTTATGGATCACCCCTCCACTTT
>TRBV6-5|.|few|TRBJ2-3
CASSSSTDTQYF
TGTGCCAGCAGTTCCTCCACAGATACGCAGTATTTT
>TRBV2|TRBD1|few|TRBJ2-6
CASSGTGPGAGANVLTF
TGTGCCAGCAGTGGGACAGGTCCAGGGGCTGGGGCCAACGTCCTGACTTTC
>TRBV7-3|.|many|TRBJ1-1
CASSLTGSLNTEAFF
TGTGCCAGCAGCTTAACGGGCAGCTTGAACACTGAAGCTTTCTTT